Shown below are 9 T cell receptor beta chains from a single sample sequenced in a study of PD-1 blockade in classical Hodgkin lymphoma (dated by TCRdb to 2020 to 2021). The method behind the library was the immunoSEQ multiplex PCR assay. TCRdb obtained this table from immuneACCESS and retained in-frame rearrangements with V and J assigned. These tables miss some clones; where compared with another copy, unresolved V genes account for less than half of the shortfall, and the remainder is unexplained. The sample table holds 75,000 to 100,000 clones, of which roughly four fifths were seen once. Of the sample, 15% to 20% is held by the ten largest clones. The time point label, read with the paper, signifies: cycle 2 day 1 (C2D1) of nivolumab. Every trial patient had relapsed after autologous stem cell transplantation, and cohorts A, B and C differed in prior brentuximab vedotin exposure. Material: peripheral blood mononuclear cells (PBMCs), obtained before the second cycle of nivolumab. These receptors were taken from a human donor with classical Hodgkin lymphoma.

The chain employs TRBV18 and TRBJ2-7; 10 bases fit TRBD2. After removal of 3 bases from V and 1 base from J, the junction contained 3 bases not matched to a gene. Germline V gene sequence: CDR1 KGHSH, CDR2 LQKENI. This CDR3 is 15 amino acids long. In nucleotides, the CDR3 is TGTGCCAGCTCACCGAGCGGGAGGGCATCCTACGAGCAGTACTTC. It is translated as CASSPSGRASYEQYF. Combining the CDR3 with reference TRBV18 and TRBJ2-7 gives the whole variable domain NAGVMQNPRHLVRRRGQEARLRCSPMKGHSHVYWYRQLPEEGLKFMVYLQKENIIDESGMPKERFSAEFPKEGPSILRIQQVVRGDSAAYFCASSPSGRASYEQYFGPGTRLTVT.

J is TRBJ1-1 and V is TRBV5-4; D may be TRBD1 (5 bases). CDR3 size: 14 residues. Trimming took 4 bases from V and 0 from J, leaving 10 bases between them. In germline, CDR1 is SGHNT, CDR2 YYREEE (reference sequence). The CDR3 is CASSPDRLNTEAFF. The DNA of the CDR3 is TGTGCCAGCAGCCCCGACAGACTGAACACTGAAGCTTTCTTT.

This clone was counted once. Other DNA sequences in the sample encode the same CDR3. The chain links TRBV5-4 to TRBJ2-5; D not resolved. Germline V gives CDR1 SGHNT, CDR2 YYREEE (reference sequence). The CDR3 contains 13 residues. V was shortened by 0 bases and J by 1 base, with 4 bases between the two germline ends. CDR3 region: CASSLEPQETQYF. CDR3 DNA: TGTGCCAGCAGCTTGGAACCCCAAGAGACCCAGTACTTC.

V is TRBV5-1 and J is TRBJ2-3; no firm D call. CDR3 size: 13 residues. CDR1 and CDR2 from the germline V gene are SGHRS and YFSETQ. The V end was cut by 2 bases, the J end by 6 bases, with 10 bases between. CDR3 loop: CASSFKAGDTQYF. CDR3 nucleotide sequence: TGCGCCAGCAGCTTTAAAGCAGGCGATACGCAGTATTTT.

In this sample, this clone turned up once. This chain uses TRBV11-1 with TRBJ1-2; D is possibly TRBD1 (5 bases). Germline V gene lookup returns CDR1 SGHAT and CDR2 FQDESV (reference sequence). The V and J ends lost 5 bases and 6 bases respectively, with 13 bases between them. This CDR3 is 13 amino acids long. CDR3 sequence (DNA): TGTGCCAGCAGCCCCGGGACTCGGGATGGCTACACCTTC. As protein: CASSPGTRDGYTF.

This clone has just a few counts. J is TRBJ2-1 and V is TRBV9; TRBD2 might be the D (6 bases). Trimming removed 0 bases at V and 0 bases at J, with 10 bases between. Per germline, CDR1 SGDLS and CDR2 YYNGEE. CDR3 length: 16 residues. The CDR3 spells CASSVAGRGSYNEQFF. In nucleotides, the CDR3 is TGTGCCAGCAGCGTAGCCGGGAGAGGCTCCTACAATGAGCAGTTCTTC.

This clone was seen a single time. The chain employs TRBV7-9 and TRBJ1-1; D is unresolved. The V gene lost 0 bases and the J gene lost 0 bases, with 5 bases spanning the gap. CDR3 length: 14 amino acids. Looked up from germline, CDR1 is SEHNR and CDR2 is FQNEAQ (reference sequence). CDR3 in amino acids: CASSLALMNTEAFF. CDR3 in DNA: TGTGCCAGCAGCTTAGCACTAATGAACACTGAAGCTTTCTTT.

This clone was observed once. V gene TRBV28 combines with J gene TRBJ1-1, with a weak D call TRBD1 (5 bases). V lost 2 bases to trimming and J lost 0 bases, with 10 bases between them. The CDR3 sequence is 15 residues long. Germline V gene lookup returns CDR1 MDHEN and CDR2 SYDVKM. Here the CDR3 DNA reads TGTGCCAGCAGTTTACCGGGACGGCTGAACACTGAAGCTTTCTTT. Its translation: CASSLPGRLNTEAFF.

The gene calls are TRBV10-3 and TRBJ2-2, with TRBD2 matching over 13 bases. This CDR3 has 15 residues. The germline gives CDR1 ENHRY, CDR2 SYGVKD. The J segment lost 10 bases and the V segment lost 3 bases, leaving 5 bases of the junction unmatched. CDR3 DNA sequence: TGTGCCATCAGTGAAACTAGCGGGAGGGACGCGGAGCTGTTTTTT. This sequence encodes CAISETSGRDAELFF.